This passage covers 30 T cell receptor beta chains from one sample sequenced in a study of blood T cell repertoires in COVID-19. Libraries were prepared by immunoSEQ multiplex PCR; TCRdb keeps only in-frame clonotypes and omits some of them. The table shows about 140,000 clones, with around 80% occurring only once. The sequenced material came from peripheral blood. Every receptor here comes from a man aged 60-69 years with acute or convalescent COVID-19.

The sample holds many counts of this clone. The J gene is TRBJ2-3, the V gene TRBV19; perhaps TRBD1 as D (5 bases). Germline V lookup: CDR1 LNHDA, CDR2 SQIVND (reference sequence). The CDR3 has 14 residues. The V gene lost 7 bases and the J gene lost 0 bases, with 11 bases spanning the gap. Written as DNA, the CDR3 is TGTGCCAGTAAGGACAAGCCTAGCACAGATACGCAGTATTTT. It yields the protein CASKDKPSTDTQYF.

This chain joins TRBV2 and TRBJ2-1; the match to TRBD2 covers 9 bases. Trimming removed 4 bases from V and 6 bases from J; junction bases left unmatched: 7. This CDR3 region has 15 residues. Germline V gives CDR1 SNHLY, CDR2 FYNNEI. This CDR3 reads CASSATSGSPNEQFF. The CDR3 DNA is TGTGCCAGCAGTGCAACTAGCGGGTCCCCCAATGAGCAGTTCTTC.

The chain is built from TRBV27 and TRBJ1-2; 9 bases are shared with TRBD1. The CDR3 sequence is 17 residues long. With 6 bases clipped from V and 7 bases from J, the junction kept 18 bases outside the gene matches. Germline CDR1 and CDR2: MNHEY and SMNVEV (reference sequence). CDR3 in DNA: TGTGCCAGCAGCACCTCCGGGACAGGGCCTCTCCTCTCTGGCTACACCTTC. Protein sequence: CASSTSGTGPLLSGYTF.

CDR3: CASSLSGPVNEQFF. CDR3 nucleotide sequence: TGTGCCAGCAGTCTGAGCGGGCCGGTCAATGAGCAGTTCTTC. The chain employs TRBV28 and TRBJ2-1, with D possibly being TRBD2 (6 bases). Trimming stripped 5 bases from V and 6 bases from J, with 14 bases between. Germline lookup yields CDR1 MDHEN and CDR2 SYDVKM. This CDR3 has 14 amino acids.

This clone was counted once. The rearrangement links TRBV19 to TRBJ2-2, with D possibly matching TRBD1 (6 bases). Trimming removed 9 bases from V and 6 bases from J, with 14 bases in between. CDR1 LNHDA and CDR2 SQIVND come from the germline V gene (reference sequence). CDR3 length: 13 residues. Here the CDR3 reads CASHRAWPGELFF. CDR3 nucleotides: TGTGCCAGCCACAGGGCTTGGCCCGGGGAGCTGTTTTTT.

The chain combines TRBV29-1 with TRBJ2-1, with TRBD2 identical over 11 bases. The germline V gene encodes CDR1 SQVTM and CDR2 ANQGSEA. This CDR3 has 13 amino acids. V lost 7 bases, J lost 7 bases, and 6 bases stayed unmatched. CDR3 amino acids: CSGTSGRKNEQFF. CDR3 sequence (DNA): TGCAGCGGAACTAGCGGGAGAAAGAATGAGCAGTTCTTC.

V gene TRBV5-1 combines with J gene TRBJ2-1; D possibly corresponds to TRBD1 (5 bases). Deletions cut 0 bases from V and 8 bases from J, with 18 bases between. Germline values: CDR1 SGHRS, CDR2 YFSETQ. The CDR3 totals 16 residues. The DNA of the CDR3 is TGCGCCAGCAGCTTGGCCGGAGCTGCACAGGCGGATGAGCAGTTCTTC. It is translated as CASSLAGAAQADEQFF.

V usage is TRBV6-4 and J usage is TRBJ2-2; unclear D gene. This CDR3 contains 13 residues. Trimming shortened V by 2 bases and J by 4 bases, and 5 bases separated the two germline ends. Germline V gene lookup returns CDR1 MRHNA and CDR2 SNTAGT. For the CDR3, the DNA is TGTGCCAGCAGTGACCCCTTCACCGGGGAGCTGTTTTTT. Translating gives CASSDPFTGELFF.

This chain joins TRBV12-3 or TRBV12-4 and TRBJ1-1; D gene uncertain. The CDR3 consists of 11 residues. V was clipped by 3 bases and J by 7 bases, with 6 bases between them. The CDR3 DNA sequence: TGTGCCAGCAGTTTGCAGGTTGAAGCTTTCTTT. Its translation: CASSLQVEAFF.

The V call is TRBV7-9, the J call TRBJ2-1; 9 nucleotides agree with TRBD2. CDR1 and CDR2 (germline): SEHNR, FQNEAQ (reference sequence). Trimming at V came to 1 base and at J to 9 bases, leaving 13 bases not matched to a gene. The CDR3 is 17 residues long. CDR3 loop: CASSLGGASGTWSEQFF. Here the CDR3 DNA reads TGTGCCAGCAGCTTAGGGGGGGCTAGCGGGACTTGGAGTGAGCAGTTCTTC.

The chain employs TRBV19 and TRBJ2-5, with D hard to call. This CDR3 has 15 amino acids. The V end was cut by 4 bases, the J end by 1 base, with 13 bases between. Germline CDR1 reads LNHDA; CDR2 reads SQIVND (reference sequence). CDR3 sequence (DNA): TGTGCCAGTAGTAAGAGGCGGCAGATCCAAGAGACCCAGTACTTC. It yields the protein CASSKRRQIQETQYF.

This chain connects TRBV3-1 (or the pseudogene TRBV3-2) to TRBJ2-5, with D possibly being TRBD1 (6 bases). Germline V lookup: CDR1 LGHDT, CDR2 YNNKEL (reference sequence). There are 14 residues in the CDR3. Trimming shortened V by 0 bases and J by 3 bases, and 8 bases separated the two germline ends. CDR3 sequence: CASSQDTGKETQYF. CDR3 nucleotide sequence: TGTGCCAGCAGCCAAGACACAGGGAAAGAGACCCAGTACTTC.

A few counts support this clone. V gene TRBV3-1 (or the pseudogene TRBV3-2) combines with J gene TRBJ1-2, with 8 bases lining up with TRBD1. Germline CDR1 and CDR2: LGHDT and YNNKEL (reference sequence). CDR3 length equals 16 residues. V shed 0 bases, J shed 6 bases, and the junction held 9 bases outside the gene matches. CDR3 region: CASSQDLTGQGHGYTF. The DNA for the CDR3 is TGTGCCAGCAGCCAAGATCTAACCGGACAGGGCCATGGCTACACCTTC.

The rearrangement links TRBV19 to TRBJ1-2; a weak D match, TRBD1 (6 bases). Germline CDR1 reads LNHDA; CDR2 reads SQIVND (reference sequence). Trimming removed 6 bases from V and 4 bases from J, with 18 bases in between. This CDR3 is 15 amino acids long. CDR3 sequence: CASSITTGELYGYTF. Here the CDR3 DNA reads TGTGCCAGTAGCATCACGACAGGAGAGCTCTATGGCTACACCTTC.

This clone was recorded only once. This chain joins TRBV5-1 and TRBJ1-2, with D unresolved. The ends were cut back, 4 bases at V and 4 bases at J, with 14 bases in the middle. The CDR3 loop spans 14 amino acids. CDR1 is SGHRS and CDR2 is YFSETQ in the germline V gene. The CDR3 DNA reads TGCGCCAGCAGCCCCCCGGAGTCGTCCTATGGCTACACCTTC. Translation gives CASSPPESSYGYTF.

The gene calls are TRBV4-1 and TRBJ1-5; D unresolved. V dropped 1 base and J dropped 3 bases, with 10 bases sitting between them. The CDR3 extends over 15 amino acids. CDR1 is MGHRA, CDR2 YSYEKL, per germline. This CDR3 is CASSQVGQVNQPQHF. The CDR3 bases are TGCGCCAGCAGCCAAGTTGGGCAGGTCAATCAGCCCCAGCATTTT.

CDR3 loop: CASSKGLAGVETQYF. In nucleotides, the CDR3 is TGCGCCAGCTCTAAGGGCCTAGCGGGAGTGGAGACCCAGTACTTC. The V gene is TRBV5-1, the J gene TRBJ2-5; 10 nucleotides line up with TRBD2. Losses at the gene ends were 7 bases for V and 5 bases for J; bases not matched to a gene: 11. CDR3 size: 15 residues. Per germline, CDR1 SGHRS and CDR2 YFSETQ.

The CDR3 loop is CASSKAGTSGPRDNEQFF. Here the CDR3 DNA reads TGTGCCAGCAGCAAAGCGGGAACTAGCGGGCCTAGGGACAATGAGCAGTTCTTC. The gene calls are TRBV21-1 and TRBJ2-1; the D call of TRBD2 is as the table states it, not checked on the DNA. TRBV21-1 is deemed a pseudogene. The CDR3 sequence is 18 residues long.

The rearrangement uses TRBV19 and TRBJ1-2, with D perhaps matching TRBD1 (5 bases). The CDR3 loop spans 13 amino acids. In germline, CDR1 is LNHDA, CDR2 SQIVND (reference sequence). V was pared by 2 bases and J by 8 bases, with 12 bases between. In DNA form, the CDR3 reads TGTGCCAGTAGTATACAGGGTAAAGGGGGCTACACCTTC. It translates to CASSIQGKGGYTF. Full variable domain (outside the CDR3, taken from reference TRBV19 and TRBJ1-2): DGGITQSPKYLFRKEGQNVTLSCEQNLNHDAMYWYRQDPGQGLRLIYYSQIVNDFQKGDIAEGYSVSREKKESFPLTVTSAQKNPTAFYLCASSIQGKGGYTFGSGTRLTVV.

The chain combines TRBV4-1 with TRBJ1-2; 8 bases fit TRBD1. The germline V gene has CDR1 MGHRA and CDR2 YSYEKL. The CDR3 is 14 amino acids. Germline trimming cut 5 bases from V and 5 bases from J; bases unmatched to any gene: 7. The DNA of the CDR3 is TGCGCCAGCAGCGACGCAGGGGGCGCATATGGCTACACCTTC. Translation gives CASSDAGGAYGYTF.

The V and J genes are TRBV7-2 and TRBJ1-1; D might be TRBD1 (5 bases). This CDR3 comprises 14 residues. The germline V and J ends were trimmed by 3 bases and 1 base, with 9 bases remaining between them. Germline-derived CDR1 and CDR2 are SGHTA and FQGNSA. The CDR3: CASSLGQANTEAFF. DNA for the CDR3: TGTGCCAGCAGCTTGGGGCAGGCGAACACTGAAGCTTTCTTT.

V usage is TRBV20-1 and J usage is TRBJ1-2, with D possibly matching TRBD1 (5 bases). Germline V gives CDR1 DFQATT, CDR2 SNEGSKA (reference sequence). Trimming pared 3 bases from V and 8 bases from J, leaving 10 bases between. This CDR3 contains 11 residues. DNA for the CDR3: TGCAGTGCTAGGCCAGGGCGCGGCTACACCTTC. The encoded protein is CSARPGRGYTF.

This clone was detected only a few times. The CDR3 loop is CASSSGVGEAFF. In nucleotides, the CDR3 is TGTGCCAGCAGCTCAGGGGTGGGGGAAGCTTTCTTT. This chain connects TRBV7-2 to TRBJ1-1; D is perhaps TRBD1 (6 bases). V gave up 4 bases and J gave up 8 bases, with 11 bases separating them. CDR3 length: 12 residues. The germline CDR1 and CDR2 sequences are SGHTA and FQGNSA.

The chain uses TRBV30 and TRBJ1-3, with D hard to call. CDR1 and CDR2 (germline): GTSNPN, SVGIG (reference sequence). Deletions cut 3 bases from V and 0 bases from J, with 12 bases between. The CDR3 runs to 15 residues. This chain's CDR3 is CAWRDPRRSGNTIYF. The CDR3 DNA reads as TGTGCCTGGAGGGATCCTAGGCGCTCTGGAAACACCATATATTTT.

This clone was recorded a few times. The chain links TRBV4-3 to TRBJ2-2; a weak D match, TRBD1 (6 bases). Trimming cost V 1 base and J 6 bases, with 12 bases left between them. The CDR3 totals 15 residues. CDR1 and CDR2 from the germline V gene are LGHNA and YSLEER. CDR3 nucleotides: TGCGCCAGCAGCCAAGGTGCGGACAGCGCCGGGGAGCTGTTTTTT. The encoded protein is CASSQGADSAGELFF.

The genes are TRBV11-2 and TRBJ2-7; 13 bases fit TRBD2. CDR3 length equals 16 residues. Germline V gives CDR1 SGHAT, CDR2 FQNNGV. V lost 2 bases to trimming and J lost 4 bases; unmatched junction nucleotides: 5. This CDR3 reads CASSLSRGLAGYEQYF. In DNA form, the CDR3 reads TGTGCCAGCAGCTTAAGTCGGGGACTAGCGGGGTACGAGCAGTACTTC.

The gene calls are TRBV19 and TRBJ2-2; D is perhaps TRBD1 (6 bases). The CDR3 runs to 15 residues. Germline V gene sequence: CDR1 LNHDA, CDR2 SQIVND (reference sequence). Trimming left V 7 bases short and J 1 base short, with 13 bases between. Here the CDR3 reads CASTPTGLNTGELFF. Written as DNA, the CDR3 is TGTGCCAGTACCCCCACAGGGCTGAACACCGGGGAGCTGTTTTTT.

This clone turned up a few times. DNA of the CDR3: TGTGCCAGCAGCTTAGATGGGACAGGCGTGAATTCACCCCTCCACTTT. Residues: CASSLDGTGVNSPLHF. The rearrangement joins TRBV11-2 to TRBJ1-6, with 8 bases aligning to TRBD1. V was clipped by 0 bases and J by 7 bases; unmatched bases: 5. Germline assignment: CDR1 SGHAT and CDR2 FQNNGV. The CDR3 runs 16 residues.

This chain connects TRBV19 to TRBJ1-4; D gene ambiguous. The V gene lost 5 bases and the J gene lost 10 bases, with 11 bases spanning the gap. The CDR3 length is 12 residues. The V gene's germline CDR1 is LNHDA and CDR2 SQIVND (reference sequence). CDR3 in DNA: TGTGCCAGTAGTGTTACAGTAGGAAAACTGTTTTTT. Its protein is CASSVTVGKLFF.

The chain recombines TRBV6-2 or TRBV6-3 with TRBJ1-5; 10 bases map to TRBD1. Germline CDR1 MNHEY, CDR2 SVGEGT. With V trimmed by 0 bases and J by 3 bases, 2 bases remained unmatched. The CDR3 loop spans 16 amino acids. For the CDR3, the DNA is TGTGCCAGCAGTTACTCAGGACAGGGGGTCAATCAGCCCCAGCATTTT. It yields the protein CASSYSGQGVNQPQHF.